The 18 T cell receptor beta chains given below trace back to one sample, sequenced in a study of shared clonotypes between healthy human individuals. Some clones are missing from TCRdb's copy, which holds only in-frame ones; the method was immunoSEQ multiplex PCR. The sample shows approximately 2.3 million clones, about 92% of them seen only once. The sample was naive CD4+ T cells from PBMCs. The subset was: CD45RA+ positively selected. All receptors come from a man aged 18 to 29 in good health. Some clones in this sample may be carry-over from other donors' samples.

Turning to this clone: This CDR3 is also generated by other DNA sequences in the sample. The rearrangement links TRBV7-8 to TRBJ2-5; no definite D call. The CDR3 is 11 residues long. CDR1 and CDR2 (germline): SGHVS, FQNEAQ. V was cut by 5 bases and J by 5 bases, with 6 bases left in between. CDR3 sequence reads: CASSPAETQYF. The CDR3 bases are TGTGCCAGCAGCCCCGCTGAGACCCAGTACTTC.

This clone was observed a single time. The chain has TRBV18 and TRBJ2-7; the D gene is possibly TRBD2 (6 bases). V was trimmed by 3 bases and J by 0 bases, leaving 15 bases between them. Looked up from germline, CDR1 is KGHSH and CDR2 is LQKENI. The length of the CDR3 is 16 residues. The CDR3 DNA is TGTGCCAGCTCACCGCCCCTTGGAGGGCGCTCCTACGAGCAGTACTTC. It encodes CASSPPLGGRSYEQYF.

CDR3 protein: CSGLPGWEETQYF. CDR3 bases: TGCAGCGGGCTCCCGGGCTGGGAAGAGACCCAGTACTTC. The J gene is TRBJ2-5, the V gene TRBV29-1; no clear D gene. This CDR3 is 13 amino acids long. Germline CDR1 reads SQVTM; CDR2 reads ANQGSEA. Trimming pared 7 bases from V and 3 bases from J, leaving 15 bases between.

V usage is TRBV28 and J usage is TRBJ2-5; no firm D call. CDR1 and CDR2 (germline): MDHEN, SYDVKM. The CDR3 covers 14 residues. Trimming pared 6 bases from V and 2 bases from J, leaving 13 bases between. The CDR3 region has the DNA TGTGCCAGCAGCGCTCCGGACCGACAAGAGACCCAGTACTTC. It specifies CASSAPDRQETQYF.

Details on this clone: Other DNA sequences from this sample encode an identical CDR3 as well. The chain recombines TRBV6-5 with TRBJ2-7; maybe TRBD1 (5 bases). CDR3 length equals 15 residues. The germline V gene has CDR1 MNHEY and CDR2 SVGAGI. V was clipped by 2 bases and J by 1 base, with 12 bases between them. This chain's CDR3 is CASSYGRGSSYEQYF. CDR3 coding DNA: TGTGCCAGCAGTTACGGAAGGGGCAGTTCCTACGAGCAGTACTTC.

This rearrangement joins TRBV7-9 to TRBJ1-2; D unresolved. The germline gives CDR1 SEHNR, CDR2 FQNEAQ (reference sequence). With 3 bases removed from V and 2 bases from J, the gap between germline ends came to 10 bases. This CDR3 comprises 14 residues. CDR3 residues: CASSFLTDNYGYTF. In nucleotides, the CDR3 is TGTGCCAGCAGCTTTCTCACAGACAACTATGGCTACACCTTC.

This rearrangement joins TRBV11-3 to TRBJ2-1; 11 bases match TRBD1. This CDR3 spans 13 amino acids. Looked up from germline, CDR1 is SGHNT and CDR2 is YENEEA. V gave up 1 base and J gave up 12 bases; unmatched junction bases: 2. CDR3: CASSLAGQGVQFF. CDR3 bases: TGTGCCAGCAGCTTAGCGGGACAGGGGGTGCAGTTCTTC.

This rearrangement joins TRBV7-3 to TRBJ2-3, with 7 bases matching TRBD2. This CDR3 has 16 residues. The germline CDR1 and CDR2 sequences are SGHTA and FQGTGA. V shed 4 bases and J 2 bases; nucleotides not matched to a gene: 9. CDR3 coding DNA: TGTGCCAGCAGCTCGACCGCCAGCGGGAACACAGATACGCAGTATTTT. Translated, it gives CASSSTASGNTDTQYF.

This chain uses TRBV7-2 with TRBJ1-2; the D is unclear. The CDR3 runs to 14 residues. With 3 bases removed from V and 6 bases from J, the gap between germline ends came to 14 bases. From germline, CDR1 is SGHTA and CDR2 FQGNSA. CDR3 bases: TGTGCCAGCAGCTTGTTTAGGGCCCCGGATGGCTACACCTTC. Its protein is CASSLFRAPDGYTF. Combining the CDR3 with reference TRBV7-2 and TRBJ1-2 gives the whole variable domain GAGVSQSPSNKVTEKGKDVELRCDPISGHTALYWYRQSLGQGLEFLIYFQGNSAPDKSGLPSDRFSAERTGGSVSTLTIQRTQQEDSAVYLCASSLFRAPDGYTFGSGTRLTVV.

Note on this clone: The same CDR3 is also encoded by other DNA sequences in this sample. The V call is TRBV7-3, the J call TRBJ1-2, with 7 bases lining up with TRBD1. Per the germline V gene, CDR1 is SGHTA and CDR2 is FQGTGA. This CDR3 spans 13 amino acids. J lost 5 bases, V lost 5 bases, and 5 bases had no gene match. CDR3 sequence reads: CASSPDRLYGYTF. The DNA of the CDR3 is TGTGCCAGCAGCCCGGACAGGTTATATGGCTACACCTTC. Full variable domain (remainder filled in from reference TRBV7-3 and TRBJ1-2): GAGVSQTPSNKVTEKGKYVELRCDPISGHTALYWYRQSLGQGPEFLIYFQGTGAADDSGLPNDRFFAVRPEGSVSTLKIQRTERGDSAVYLCASSPDRLYGYTFGSGTRLTVV.

The V call is TRBV7-3, the J call TRBJ2-6; a possible D gene is TRBD1 (6 bases). From germline, CDR1 is SGHTA and CDR2 FQGTGA. The V end was cut by 6 bases, the J end by 0 bases, with 12 bases between. This CDR3 has 16 residues. The CDR3 region is CASSQTGSSGANVLTF. The CDR3 nucleotides are TGTGCCAGCAGTCAAACAGGGAGCTCTGGGGCCAACGTCCTGACTTTC.

CDR3: CASSEERGITGELFF. In DNA, the CDR3 is TGTGCCAGCAGTGAAGAACGGGGAATAACCGGGGAGCTGTTTTTT. The chain is built from TRBV2 and TRBJ2-2; tentative D call: TRBD2 (5 bases). The length of the CDR3 is 15 residues. Germline V gene lookup returns CDR1 SNHLY and CDR2 FYNNEI. V was trimmed by 1 base and J by 5 bases, leaving 11 bases between them.

Remarks on this clone: Other DNA sequences in this sample translate to the same CDR3. The chain employs TRBV18 and TRBJ2-5; possibly TRBD1 or TRBD2 for D (5 bases each). The ends were cut back, 2 bases at V and 1 base at J, with 11 bases in the middle. In germline, CDR1 is KGHSH, CDR2 LQKENI. The CDR3 is made up of 15 amino acids. The CDR3 is CASSPGTGAQETQYF. CDR3 bases: TGTGCCAGCTCACCAGGGACCGGGGCCCAAGAGACCCAGTACTTC.

This chain connects TRBV30 to TRBJ2-7, with D perhaps matching TRBD2 (6 bases). Germline V gene sequence: CDR1 GTSNPN, CDR2 SVGIG (reference sequence). V lost 3 bases and J 4 bases, leaving 13 bases between the germline ends. The CDR3 runs to 13 residues. CDR3 in DNA: TGTGCCTGGAGCGGAGGGTTAAGGTACGAGCAGTACTTC. It specifies CAWSGGLRYEQYF.

The chain couples TRBV5-1 to TRBJ2-7, with 11 bases aligning to TRBD2. The CDR3 consists of 16 residues. The junction had 8 bases not matched to a gene; V was cut back by 2 bases and J by 4 bases. Looked up from germline, CDR1 is SGHRS and CDR2 is YFSETQ. In nucleotides, the CDR3 is TGCGCCAGCAGCTTACTAGCGGGAGTCACTTGGTACGAGCAGTACTTC. Its translation: CASSLLAGVTWYEQYF. The entire variable domain, with the rest obtained from reference TRBV5-1 and TRBJ2-7, is as follows: KAGVTQTPRYLIKTRGQQVTLSCSPISGHRSVSWYQQTPGQGLQFLFEYFSETQRNKGNFPGRFSGRQFSNSRSEMNVSTLELGDSALYLCASSLLAGVTWYEQYFGPGTRLTVT.

V usage is TRBV11-2 and J usage is TRBJ2-2; D unclear. This CDR3 has 14 residues. Looked up from germline, CDR1 is SGHAT and CDR2 is FQNNGV. V was shortened by 3 bases and J by 1 base, with 6 bases between the two germline ends. This CDR3 reads CASSFPVNTGELFF. In nucleotides, the CDR3 is TGTGCCAGCAGCTTCCCGGTGAACACCGGGGAGCTGTTTTTT.

This chain joins TRBV2 and TRBJ2-1; 8 bases match TRBD2. Germline V gene data show CDR1 as SNHLY and CDR2 as FYNNEI. With V trimmed by 6 bases and J by 1 base, 8 bases remained unmatched. The CDR3 consists of 16 residues. The CDR3 is CASRKGLAGSYNEQFF. CDR3 DNA sequence: TGTGCCAGCAGAAAAGGCCTAGCGGGTTCCTACAATGAGCAGTTCTTC.

The CDR3 reads CASSESMGSYNEQFF. CDR3 DNA sequence: TGTGCCAGCAGTGAATCCATGGGTTCCTACAATGAGCAGTTCTTC. The chain carries TRBV6-1 and TRBJ2-1; D is unclear. V lost 2 bases and J 1 base, leaving 9 bases between the germline ends. The germline CDR1 and CDR2 sequences are MNHNS and SASEGT. The CDR3 contains 15 residues.